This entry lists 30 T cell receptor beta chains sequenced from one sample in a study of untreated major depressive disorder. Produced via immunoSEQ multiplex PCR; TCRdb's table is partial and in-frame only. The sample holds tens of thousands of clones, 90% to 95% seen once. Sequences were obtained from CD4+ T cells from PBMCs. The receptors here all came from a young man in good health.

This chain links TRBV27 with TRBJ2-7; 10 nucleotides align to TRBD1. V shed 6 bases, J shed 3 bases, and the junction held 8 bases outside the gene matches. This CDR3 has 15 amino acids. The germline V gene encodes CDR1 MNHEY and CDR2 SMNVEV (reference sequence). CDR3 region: CASRRNRDRGYEQYF. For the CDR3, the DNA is TGTGCCAGCAGGAGAAACCGGGACAGGGGCTACGAGCAGTACTTC.

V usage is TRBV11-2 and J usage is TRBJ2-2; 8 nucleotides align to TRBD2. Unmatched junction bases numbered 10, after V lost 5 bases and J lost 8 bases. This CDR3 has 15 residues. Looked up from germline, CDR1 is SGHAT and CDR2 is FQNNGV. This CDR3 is CASSGVAGGRGELFF. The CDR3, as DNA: TGTGCCAGCAGCGGAGTGGCGGGAGGTCGGGGGGAGCTGTTTTTT. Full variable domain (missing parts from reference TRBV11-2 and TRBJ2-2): EAGVAQSPRYKIIEKRQSVAFWCNPISGHATLYWYQQILGQGPKLLIQFQNNGVVDDSQLPKDRFSAERLKGVDSTLKIQPAKLEDSAVYLCASSGVAGGRGELFFGEGSRLTVL.

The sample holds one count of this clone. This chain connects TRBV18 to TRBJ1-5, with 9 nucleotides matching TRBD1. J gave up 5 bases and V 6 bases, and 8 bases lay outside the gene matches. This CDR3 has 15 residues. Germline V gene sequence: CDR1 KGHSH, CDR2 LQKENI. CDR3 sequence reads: CASSPGQGPYQPQHF. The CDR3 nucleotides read TGTGCCAGCTCCCCGGGACAGGGCCCTTATCAGCCCCAGCATTTT.

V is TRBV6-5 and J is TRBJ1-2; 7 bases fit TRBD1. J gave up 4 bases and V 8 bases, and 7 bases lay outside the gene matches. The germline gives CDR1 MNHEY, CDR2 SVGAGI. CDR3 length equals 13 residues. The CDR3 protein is CASLGGLGYGYTF. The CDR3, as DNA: TGTGCCAGCCTAGGGGGCTTGGGCTATGGCTACACCTTC.

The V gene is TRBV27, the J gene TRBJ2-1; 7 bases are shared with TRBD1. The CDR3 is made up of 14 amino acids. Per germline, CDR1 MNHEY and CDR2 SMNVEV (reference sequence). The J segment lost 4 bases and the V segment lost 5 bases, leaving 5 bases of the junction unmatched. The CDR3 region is CASSQGQKYNEQFF. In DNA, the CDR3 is TGTGCCAGCAGTCAGGGACAGAAGTACAATGAGCAGTTCTTC.

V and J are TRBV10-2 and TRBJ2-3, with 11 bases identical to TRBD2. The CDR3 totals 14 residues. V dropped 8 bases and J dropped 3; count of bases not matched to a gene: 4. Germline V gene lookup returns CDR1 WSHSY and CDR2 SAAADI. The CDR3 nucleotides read TGCGCCAGCTTTAGCGGGAGGGTAACAGATACGCAGTATTTT. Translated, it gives CASFSGRVTDTQYF.

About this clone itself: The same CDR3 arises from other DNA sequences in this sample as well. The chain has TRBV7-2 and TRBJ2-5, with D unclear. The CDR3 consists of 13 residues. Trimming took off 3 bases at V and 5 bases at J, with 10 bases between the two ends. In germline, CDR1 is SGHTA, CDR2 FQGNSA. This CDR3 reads CASSLSLGETQYF. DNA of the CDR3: TGTGCCAGCAGCTTGTCTTTAGGGGAGACCCAGTACTTC.

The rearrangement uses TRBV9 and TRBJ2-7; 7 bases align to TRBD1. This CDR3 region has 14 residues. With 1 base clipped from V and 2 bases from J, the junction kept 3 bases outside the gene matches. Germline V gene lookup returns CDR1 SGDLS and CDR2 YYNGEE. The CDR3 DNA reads TGTGCCAGCAGCGTACAGGGGGTTCCCTACGAGCAGTACTTC. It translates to CASSVQGVPYEQYF.

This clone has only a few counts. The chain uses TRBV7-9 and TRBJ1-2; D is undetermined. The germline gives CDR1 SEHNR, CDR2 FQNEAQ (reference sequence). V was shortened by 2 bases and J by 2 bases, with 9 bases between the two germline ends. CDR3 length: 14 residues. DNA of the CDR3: TGTGCCAGCAGCTTAATCTCGGGGAACTATGGCTACACCTTC. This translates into CASSLISGNYGYTF. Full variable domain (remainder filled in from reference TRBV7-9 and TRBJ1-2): DTGVSQNPRHKITKRGQNVTFRCDPISEHNRLYWYRQTLGQGPEFLTYFQNEAQLEKSRLLSDRFSAERPKGSFSTLEIQRTEQGDSAMYLCASSLISGNYGYTFGSGTRLTVV.

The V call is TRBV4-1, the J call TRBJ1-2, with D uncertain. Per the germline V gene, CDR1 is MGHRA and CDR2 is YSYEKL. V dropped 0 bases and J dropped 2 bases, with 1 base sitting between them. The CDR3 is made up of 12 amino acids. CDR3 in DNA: TGCGCCAGCAGCCAAGAAAACTATGGCTACACCTTC. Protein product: CASSQENYGYTF.

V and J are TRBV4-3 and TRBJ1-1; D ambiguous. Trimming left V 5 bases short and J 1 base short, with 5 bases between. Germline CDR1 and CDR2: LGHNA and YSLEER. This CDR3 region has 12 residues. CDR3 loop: CASSSTNTEAFF. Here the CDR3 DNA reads TGCGCCAGCAGCTCAACGAACACTGAAGCTTTCTTT.

Here the CDR3 DNA reads TGTGCCAGCAGAAACCAGGGCCCCGTCGGCACTGAAGCTTTCTTT. It specifies CASRNQGPVGTEAFF. The rearrangement uses TRBV2 and TRBJ1-1; a weak D match, TRBD1 (5 bases). The V end lost 6 bases, the J end lost 4 bases, and 18 bases lay between the germline ends. The CDR3 is 15 amino acids. Germline assignment: CDR1 SNHLY and CDR2 FYNNEI.

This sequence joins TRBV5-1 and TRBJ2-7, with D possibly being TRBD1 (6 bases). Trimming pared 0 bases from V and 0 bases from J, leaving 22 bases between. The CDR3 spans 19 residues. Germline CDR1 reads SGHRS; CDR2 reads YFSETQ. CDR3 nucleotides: TGCGCCAGCAGCTTGGGTGCAGCCCGAGGGGGAGCGAACTCCTACGAGCAGTACTTC. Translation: CASSLGAARGGANSYEQYF.

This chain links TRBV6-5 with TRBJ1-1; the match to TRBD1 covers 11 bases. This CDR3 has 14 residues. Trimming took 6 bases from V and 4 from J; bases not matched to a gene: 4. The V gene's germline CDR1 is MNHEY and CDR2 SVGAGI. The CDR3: CASSGQGAVTEAFF. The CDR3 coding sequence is TGTGCCAGCAGCGGACAGGGGGCAGTCACTGAAGCTTTCTTT.

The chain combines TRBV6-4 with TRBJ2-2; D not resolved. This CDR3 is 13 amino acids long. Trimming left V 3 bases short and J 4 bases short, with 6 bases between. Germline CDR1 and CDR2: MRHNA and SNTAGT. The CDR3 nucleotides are TGTGCCAGCAGTGAATCGGCCACCGGGGAGCTGTTTTTT. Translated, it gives CASSESATGELFF.

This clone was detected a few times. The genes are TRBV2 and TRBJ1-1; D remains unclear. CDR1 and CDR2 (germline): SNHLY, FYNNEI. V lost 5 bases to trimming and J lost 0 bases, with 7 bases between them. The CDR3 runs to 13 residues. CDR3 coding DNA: TGTGCCAGCAGTTCACAGTTGAACACTGAAGCTTTCTTT. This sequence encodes CASSSQLNTEAFF.

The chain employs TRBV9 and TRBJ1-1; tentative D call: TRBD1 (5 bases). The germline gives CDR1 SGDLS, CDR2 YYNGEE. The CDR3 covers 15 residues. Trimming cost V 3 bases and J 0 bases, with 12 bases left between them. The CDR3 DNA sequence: TGTGCCAGCAGCGGGAGACAGCACATGAACACTGAAGCTTTCTTT. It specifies CASSGRQHMNTEAFF.

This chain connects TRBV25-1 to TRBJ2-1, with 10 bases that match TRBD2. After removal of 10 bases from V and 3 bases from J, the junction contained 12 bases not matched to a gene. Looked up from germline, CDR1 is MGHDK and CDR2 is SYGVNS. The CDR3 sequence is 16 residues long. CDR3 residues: CATQEETSGYYNEQFF. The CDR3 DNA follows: TGTGCCACCCAAGAAGAGACTAGCGGGTACTACAATGAGCAGTTCTTC.

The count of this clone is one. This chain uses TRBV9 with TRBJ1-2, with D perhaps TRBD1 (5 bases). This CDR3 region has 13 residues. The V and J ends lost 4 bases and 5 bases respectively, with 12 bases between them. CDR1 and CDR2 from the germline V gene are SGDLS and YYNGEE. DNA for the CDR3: TGTGCCAGCAGCTCAGAAGGGGTTTATGGCTACACCTTC. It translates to CASSSEGVYGYTF.

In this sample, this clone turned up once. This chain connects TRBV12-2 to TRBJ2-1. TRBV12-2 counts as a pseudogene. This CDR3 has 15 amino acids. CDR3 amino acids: CAMLGGPPLYNEQFF. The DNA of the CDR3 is TGTGCAATGTTGGGGGGCCCTCCGCTTTACAATGAGCAGTTCTTC.

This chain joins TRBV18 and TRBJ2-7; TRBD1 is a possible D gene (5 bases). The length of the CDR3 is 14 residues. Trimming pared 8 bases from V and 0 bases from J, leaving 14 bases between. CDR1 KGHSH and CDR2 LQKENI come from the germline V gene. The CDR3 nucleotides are TGTGCCAGCCTTCAGGGAAGGAGCTCCTACGAGCAGTACTTC. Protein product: CASLQGRSSYEQYF.

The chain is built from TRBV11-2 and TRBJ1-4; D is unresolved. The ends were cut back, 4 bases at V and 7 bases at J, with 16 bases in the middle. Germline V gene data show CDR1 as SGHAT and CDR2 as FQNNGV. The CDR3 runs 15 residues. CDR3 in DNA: TGTGCCAGCAGCTCAGGAGTAAGGGTTAGTGAAAAACTGTTTTTT. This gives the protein CASSSGVRVSEKLFF.

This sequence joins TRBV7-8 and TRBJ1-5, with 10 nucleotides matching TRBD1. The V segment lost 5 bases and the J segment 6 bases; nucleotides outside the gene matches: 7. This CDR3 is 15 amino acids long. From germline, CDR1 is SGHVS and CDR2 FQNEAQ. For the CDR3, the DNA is TGTGCCAGCAGCCCACAGGGGGACAGGGGTCAGCCCCAGCATTTT. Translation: CASSPQGDRGQPQHF.

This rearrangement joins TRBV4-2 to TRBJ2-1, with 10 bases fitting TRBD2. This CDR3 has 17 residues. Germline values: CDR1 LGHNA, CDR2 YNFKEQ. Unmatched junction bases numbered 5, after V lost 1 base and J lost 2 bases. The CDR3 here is CASSQAPSGSAYNEQFF. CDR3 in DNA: TGTGCCAGCAGCCAAGCCCCTAGCGGGAGCGCCTACAATGAGCAGTTCTTC.

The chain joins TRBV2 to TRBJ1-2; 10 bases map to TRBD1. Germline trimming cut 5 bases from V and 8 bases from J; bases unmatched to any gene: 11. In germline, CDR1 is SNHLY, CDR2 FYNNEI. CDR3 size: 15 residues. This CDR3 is CASSSQGQGSEGYTF. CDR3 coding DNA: TGTGCCAGCAGTAGTCAGGGACAGGGGTCGGAGGGCTACACCTTC.

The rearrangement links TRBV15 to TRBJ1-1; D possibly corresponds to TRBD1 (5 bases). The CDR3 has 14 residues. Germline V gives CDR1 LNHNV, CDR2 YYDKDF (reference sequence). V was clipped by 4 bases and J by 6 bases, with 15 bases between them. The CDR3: CATSTAARGAEAFF. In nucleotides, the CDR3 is TGTGCCACCAGCACAGCTGCGAGGGGCGCTGAAGCTTTCTTT. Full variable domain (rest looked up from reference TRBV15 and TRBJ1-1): DAMVIQNPRYQVTQFGKPVTLSCSQTLNHNVMYWYQQKSSQAPKLLFHYYDKDFNNEADTPDNFQSRRPNTSFCFLDIRSPGLGDTAMYLCATSTAARGAEAFFGQGTRLTVV.

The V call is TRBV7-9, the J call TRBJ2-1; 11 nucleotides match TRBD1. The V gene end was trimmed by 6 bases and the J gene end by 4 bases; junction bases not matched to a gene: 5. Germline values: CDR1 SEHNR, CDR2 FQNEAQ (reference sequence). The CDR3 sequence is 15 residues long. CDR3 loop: CASSTGTGGYNEQFF. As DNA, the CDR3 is TGTGCCAGCAGTACCGGGACAGGGGGTTACAATGAGCAGTTCTTC.

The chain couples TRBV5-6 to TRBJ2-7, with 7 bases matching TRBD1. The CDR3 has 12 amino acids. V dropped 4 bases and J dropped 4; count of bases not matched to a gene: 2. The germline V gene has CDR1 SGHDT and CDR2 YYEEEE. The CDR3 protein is CASSLRGYEQYF. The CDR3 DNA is TGTGCCAGCAGCCTCAGGGGGTACGAGCAGTACTTC. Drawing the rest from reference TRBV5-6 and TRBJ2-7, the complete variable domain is DAGVTQSPTHLIKTRGQQVTLRCSPKSGHDTVSWYQQALGQGPQFIFQYYEEEERQRGNFPDRFSGHQFPNYSSELNVNALLLGDSALYLCASSLRGYEQYFGPGTRLTVT.

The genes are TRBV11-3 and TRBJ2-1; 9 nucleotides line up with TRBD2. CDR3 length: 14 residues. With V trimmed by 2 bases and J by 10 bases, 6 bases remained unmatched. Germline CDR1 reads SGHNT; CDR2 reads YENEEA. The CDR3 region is CASSLLAGSSEQFF. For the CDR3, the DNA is TGTGCCAGCAGCTTACTAGCGGGGAGCTCGGAGCAGTTCTTC.

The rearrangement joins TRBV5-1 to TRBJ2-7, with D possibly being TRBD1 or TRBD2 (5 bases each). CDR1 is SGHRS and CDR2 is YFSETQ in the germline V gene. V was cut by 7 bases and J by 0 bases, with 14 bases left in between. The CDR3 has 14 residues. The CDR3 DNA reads TGCGCCAGCGCCGGGGACGCCCCCTCCTACGAGCAGTACTTC. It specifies CASAGDAPSYEQYF. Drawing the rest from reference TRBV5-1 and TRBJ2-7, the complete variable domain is KAGVTQTPRYLIKTRGQQVTLSCSPISGHRSVSWYQQTPGQGLQFLFEYFSETQRNKGNFPGRFSGRQFSNSRSEMNVSTLELGDSALYLCASAGDAPSYEQYFGPGTRLTVT.